This T cell receptor beta chain is from a study of T cell clones after liver transplantation. On the study more broadly: Draws occurred before transplant, before withdrawal, and after complete or failed withdrawal.

On this clone itself: Its target is unknown.

Germline loops: CDR1 SGDLS, CDR2 YYNGEE. With 3 bases removed from V and 1 base from J, the gap between germline ends came to 13 bases. The CDR3 loop spans 15 amino acids. Findings of the study overall: These preliminary findings come from unstandardized post-transplant sampling times.

Clones were read by immunoSEQ multiplex PCR, and TCRdb kept only the in-frame ones, dropping some. Of more than 5,000 clones listed, around 85% are singletons. This chain connects TRBV9 to TRBJ1-1; D is possibly TRBD1 (5 bases). The receptor was derived from a human donor who received a liver transplant. Sequencing was performed on CD8+ T cells from blood, taken before liver transplant. The CDR3 region has the DNA TGTGCCAGCAGCGCCCAGGGAGGTTCGAACACTGAAGCTTTCTTT. Amino acid sequence: CASSAQGGSNTEAFF.